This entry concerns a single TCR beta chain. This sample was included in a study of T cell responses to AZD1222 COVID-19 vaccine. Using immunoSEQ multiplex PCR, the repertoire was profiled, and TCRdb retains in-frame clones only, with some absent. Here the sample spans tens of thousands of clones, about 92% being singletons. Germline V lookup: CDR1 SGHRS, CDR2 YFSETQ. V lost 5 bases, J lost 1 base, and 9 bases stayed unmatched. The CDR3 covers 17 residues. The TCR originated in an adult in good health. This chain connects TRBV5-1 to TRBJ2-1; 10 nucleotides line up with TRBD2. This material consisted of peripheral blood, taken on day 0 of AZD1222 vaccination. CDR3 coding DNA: TGCGCCAGCAGTCGGGCAGTAGCGGGGGGTTCCTACAATGAGCAGTTCTTC. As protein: CASSRAVAGGSYNEQFF. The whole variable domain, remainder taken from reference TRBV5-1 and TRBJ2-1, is KAGVTQTPRYLIKTRGQQVTLSCSPISGHRSVSWYQQTPGQGLQFLFEYFSETQRNKGNFPGRFSGRQFSNSRSEMNVSTLELGDSALYLCASSRAVAGGSYNEQFFGPGTRLTVL.